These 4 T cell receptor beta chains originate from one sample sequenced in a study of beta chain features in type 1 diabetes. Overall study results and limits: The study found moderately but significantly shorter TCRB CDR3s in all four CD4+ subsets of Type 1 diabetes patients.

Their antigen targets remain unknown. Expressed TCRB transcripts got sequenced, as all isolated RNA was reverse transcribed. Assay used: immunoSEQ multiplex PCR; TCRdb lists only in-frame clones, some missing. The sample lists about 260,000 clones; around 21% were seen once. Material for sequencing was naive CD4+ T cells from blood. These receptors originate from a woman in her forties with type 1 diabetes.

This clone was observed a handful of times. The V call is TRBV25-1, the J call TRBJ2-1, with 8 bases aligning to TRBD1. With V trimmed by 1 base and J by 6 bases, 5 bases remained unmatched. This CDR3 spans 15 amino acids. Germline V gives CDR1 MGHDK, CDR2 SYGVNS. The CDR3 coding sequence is TGTGCCAGCAGTGAATCAGGGGGCGATGGCAATGAGCAGTTCTTC. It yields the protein CASSESGGDGNEQFF.

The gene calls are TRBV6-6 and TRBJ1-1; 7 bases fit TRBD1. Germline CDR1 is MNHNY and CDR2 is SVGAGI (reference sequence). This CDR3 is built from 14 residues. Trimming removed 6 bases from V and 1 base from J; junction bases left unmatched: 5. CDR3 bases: TGTGCCAGCAGCCGGACAGGAGAGAACACTGAAGCTTTCTTT. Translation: CASSRTGENTEAFF.

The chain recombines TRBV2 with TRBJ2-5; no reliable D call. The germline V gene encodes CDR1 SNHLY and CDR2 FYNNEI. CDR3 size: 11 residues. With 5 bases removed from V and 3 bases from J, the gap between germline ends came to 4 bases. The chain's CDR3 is CASSYEETQYF. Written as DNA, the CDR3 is TGTGCCAGCAGTTATGAAGAGACCCAGTACTTC.

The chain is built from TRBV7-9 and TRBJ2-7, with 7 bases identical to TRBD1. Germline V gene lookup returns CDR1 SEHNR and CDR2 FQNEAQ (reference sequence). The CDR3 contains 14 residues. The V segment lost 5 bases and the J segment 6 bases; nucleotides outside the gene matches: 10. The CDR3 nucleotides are TGTGCCAGCAGCCCCGGGACAGAGCGAGTCGAGCAGTACTTC. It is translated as CASSPGTERVEQYF.